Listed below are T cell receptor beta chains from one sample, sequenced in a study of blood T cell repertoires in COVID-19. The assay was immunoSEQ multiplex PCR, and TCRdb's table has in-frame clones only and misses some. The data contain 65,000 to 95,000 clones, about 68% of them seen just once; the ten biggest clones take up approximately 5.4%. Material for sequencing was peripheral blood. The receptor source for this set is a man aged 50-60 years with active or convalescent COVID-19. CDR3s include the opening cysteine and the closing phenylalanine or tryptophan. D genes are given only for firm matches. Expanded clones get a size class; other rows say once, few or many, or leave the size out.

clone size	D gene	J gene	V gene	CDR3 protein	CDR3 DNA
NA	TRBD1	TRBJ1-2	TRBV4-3	CASSQATGDYGYTF	TGCGCCAGCAGCCAAGCGACAGGGGATTATGGCTACACCTTC
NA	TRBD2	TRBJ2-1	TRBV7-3	CASSSLAGGYNEQFF	TGTGCCAGCAGCTCTCTAGCGGGTGGGTACAATGAGCAGTTCTTC
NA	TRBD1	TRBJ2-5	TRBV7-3	CASSRGTGAQETQYF	TGTGCCAGCAGCCGCGGGACAGGAGCCCAAGAGACCCAGTACTTC
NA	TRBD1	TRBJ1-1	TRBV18	CASSPQSGTGTGGTEAFF	TGTGCCAGCTCACCCCAGTCCGGGACAGGCACCGGGGGCACTGAAGCTTTCTTT
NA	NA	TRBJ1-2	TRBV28	CATGEGRRGYTF	TGTGCCACCGGGGAAGGTAGACGTGGCTACACCTTC
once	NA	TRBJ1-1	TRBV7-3	CASSLMEGNTEAFF	TGTGCCAGCAGCTTAATGGAGGGGAACACTGAAGCTTTCTTT
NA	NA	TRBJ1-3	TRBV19	CASSIPDRSTGNTIYF	TGTGCCAGTAGTATTCCCGACAGGAGCACGGGGAACACCATATATTTT
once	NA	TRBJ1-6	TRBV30	CAWSALNNSPLHF	TGTGCCTGGAGTGCCCTTAATAATTCACCCCTCCACTTT
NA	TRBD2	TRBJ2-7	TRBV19	CASKAGTSYEQYF	TGTGCCAGTAAAGCGGGGACCTCCTACGAGCAGTACTTC
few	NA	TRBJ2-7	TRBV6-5	CASSYGIQGYEQYF	TGTGCCAGCAGTTACGGGATTCAGGGGTACGAGCAGTACTTC
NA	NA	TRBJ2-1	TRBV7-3	CASSLDWGSYNEQFF	TGTGCCAGCAGCCTGGACTGGGGCTCCTACAATGAGCAGTTCTTC
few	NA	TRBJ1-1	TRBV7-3	CASSLQGRPEAFF	TGTGCCAGCAGCTTACAGGGAAGGCCTGAAGCTTTCTTT
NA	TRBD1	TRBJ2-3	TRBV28	CASSFTGGITDTQYF	TGTGCCAGCAGTTTTACAGGGGGCATAACAGATACGCAGTATTTT
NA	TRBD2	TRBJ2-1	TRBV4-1	CASSLSGGNYNEQFF	TGCGCCAGCAGCCTAAGCGGGGGAAACTACAATGAGCAGTTCTTC
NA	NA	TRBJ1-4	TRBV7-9	CASSLAGLSTNEKLFF	TGTGCCAGCAGCTTAGCGGGGCTCTCAACTAATGAAAAACTGTTTTTT
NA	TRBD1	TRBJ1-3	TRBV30	CAWSFETGAAGNTIYF	TGTGCCTGGAGTTTTGAGACAGGGGCCGCTGGAAACACCATATATTTT
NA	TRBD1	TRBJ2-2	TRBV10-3	CANRPGQGNTGELFF	TGTGCCAACCGACCGGGACAGGGGAACACCGGGGAGCTGTTTTTT
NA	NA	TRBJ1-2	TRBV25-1	CASSPPAGRGEGYTF	TGTGCCAGCAGTCCCCCCGCGGGCAGGGGAGAAGGCTACACCTTC
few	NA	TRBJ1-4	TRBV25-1	CASSDSGRAIEKLFF	TGTGCCAGCAGTGATTCGGGGAGGGCCATCGAAAAACTGTTTTTT
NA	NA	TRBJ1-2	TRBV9	CASSVDLSNYGYTF	TGTGCCAGCAGCGTAGACCTATCTAACTATGGCTACACCTTC
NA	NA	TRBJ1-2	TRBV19	CASSIDLSTGANYGYTF	TGTGCCAGTAGTATCGATCTGTCGACAGGAGCTAACTATGGCTACACCTTC
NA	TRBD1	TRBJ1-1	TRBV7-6	CASSYGQGWDDTEAFF	TGTGCCAGCAGCTACGGACAGGGATGGGACGACACTGAAGCTTTCTTT
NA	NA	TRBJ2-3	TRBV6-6	CASSYLRGGSTDTQYF	TGTGCCAGCAGTTATTTAAGGGGTGGGAGCACAGATACGCAGTATTTT
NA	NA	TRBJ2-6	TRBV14	CASSQGGRSSGANVLTF	TGTGCCAGCAGCCAAGGGGGGAGGAGCTCTGGGGCCAACGTCCTGACTTTC
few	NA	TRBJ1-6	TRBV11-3	CASSRAKPLHF	TGTGCCAGCAGCCGAGCTAAACCCCTCCACTTT
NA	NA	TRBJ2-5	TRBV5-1	CASSLAFEGETQYF	TGCGCCAGCAGCTTGGCCTTCGAGGGAGAGACCCAGTACTTC
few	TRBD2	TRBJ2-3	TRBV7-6	CASSLGASGGMTDTQYF	TGTGCCAGCAGCTTAGGAGCTAGCGGGGGTATGACAGATACGCAGTATTTT
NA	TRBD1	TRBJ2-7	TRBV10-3	CAISVQGDYEQYF	TGTGCCATCAGTGTTCAGGGGGACTACGAGCAGTACTTC
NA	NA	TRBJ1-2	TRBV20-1	CSASSRDWGYGYTF	TGCAGTGCTAGTAGCCGGGACTGGGGCTATGGCTACACCTTC
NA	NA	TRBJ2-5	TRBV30	CAWSTRTVQETQYF	TGTGCCTGGAGTACCCGGACTGTCCAAGAGACCCAGTACTTC
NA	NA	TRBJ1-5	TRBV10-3	CAIGGGDSNQPQHF	TGTGCCATCGGGGGGGGAGATAGCAATCAGCCCCAGCATTTT
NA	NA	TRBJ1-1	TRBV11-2	CASSSTLNGRNTEAFF	TGTGCCAGCAGCTCTACCCTAAATGGGAGGAACACTGAAGCTTTCTTT
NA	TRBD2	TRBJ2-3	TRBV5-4	CASSFGGGAEVGQYF	TGTGCCAGCAGCTTTGGCGGGGGGGCCGAAGTAGGGCAGTATTTT
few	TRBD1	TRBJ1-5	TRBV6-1	CASSEDRGRRDQPQHF	TGTGCCAGCAGTGAGGACAGGGGGCGCCGGGATCAGCCCCAGCATTTT
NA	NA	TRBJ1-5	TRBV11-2	CASSLSPGSNQPQHF	TGTGCCAGCAGCTTAAGTCCGGGGAGCAATCAGCCCCAGCATTTT
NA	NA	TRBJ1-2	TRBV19	CASSIARGNYGYTF	TGTGCCAGTAGTATAGCAAGAGGGAACTATGGCTACACCTTC
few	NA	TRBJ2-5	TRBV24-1	CATSTARKGTQYF	TGTGCCACCAGTACGGCTAGGAAAGGGACCCAGTACTTC
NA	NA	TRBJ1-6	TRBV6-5	CASIQGWDNSPLHF	TGTGCCAGCATACAGGGCTGGGATAATTCACCCCTCCACTTT
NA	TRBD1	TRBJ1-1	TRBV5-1	CASSSGQGIFTEAFF	TGCGCCAGCAGCTCAGGACAGGGGATCTTCACTGAAGCTTTCTTT
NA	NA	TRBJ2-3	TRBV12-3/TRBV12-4	CASSGGAGNTQYF	TGTGCCAGCAGTGGGGGGGCTGGAAATACGCAGTATTTT
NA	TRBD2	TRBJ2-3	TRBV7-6	CASSLREGRGTDTQYF	TGTGCCAGCAGCTTAAGGGAGGGGAGGGGTACAGATACGCAGTATTTT
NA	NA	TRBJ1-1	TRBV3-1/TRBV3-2	CASSQRSGGAFF	TGTGCCAGCAGCCAAAGGAGTGGAGGGGCTTTCTTT
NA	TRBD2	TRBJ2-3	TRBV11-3	CASSPQRGGPALDTQYF	TGTGCCAGCAGCCCCCAGCGGGGGGGCCCCGCACTGGATACGCAGTATTTT
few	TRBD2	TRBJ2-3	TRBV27	CASSLDSGGGTDTQYF	TGTGCCAGCAGTCTCGATAGCGGGGGGGGCACAGATACGCAGTATTTT
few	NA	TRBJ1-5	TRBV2	CASRSGEGPQHF	TGTGCCAGCCGGAGTGGGGAGGGGCCCCAGCATTTT